The clone carrying this T cell receptor (beta chain) appeared a few times. Antigen: not known. All patients reached thyroid surgery having received no treatment beforehand. The source of the sample is a study of metastatic and nonmetastatic thyroid tumors. Study as a whole: Samples came from malignant and benign thyroid patients, and repertoires were compared across blood and tumor or nodule tissue. Whole-study findings and limits: A significant increase in TCR beta diversity was reportedly seen in malignant thyroid tumors relative to benign nodules, in blood and tumor.

Trimming at V came to 4 bases and at J to 2 bases, leaving 4 bases not matched to a gene. The CDR3 totals 15 residues. Original methodology: In papillary thyroid cancer, a distant-metastasis classifier was built using CDR3 differences across clinicopathological groups. TCRdb reprocessed the PCR reads using MiXCR. In this record, the V and J calls reflect TCRdb's handling and not the investigators' own analysis. Of 30,000 or so clones in the sample, 20% to 25% were seen once. The gene calls are TRBV12-3 or TRBV12-4 and TRBJ1-2; TRBD1 matches 10 bases. Sequences were obtained from blood. The receptor comes from a female donor with papillary thyroid cancer or a benign thyroid nodule (not recorded which). Some clones in this sample may be carry-over from other donors' samples. The CDR3 is CASSSWTGGNYGYTF. CDR3 bases: TGTGCCAGCAGTTCTTGGACAGGGGGAAACTATGGCTACACCTTC.